This TCR beta chain comes out of a study of blood T cells in healthy people across ages. The length of the CDR3 is 11 residues. Germline lookup yields CDR1 MNHEY and CDR2 SMNVEV (reference sequence). Germline trimming cut 4 bases from V and 13 bases from J; bases unmatched to any gene: 3. A minimum of 6.5 million PBMCs was isolated per sample. This clonotype was counted ten times or more. What it recognizes is unknown. Sample-barcoded 5' priming and a J-beta primer mix drove a second PCR of roughly 6 to 12 cycles. With 12 random nucleotides, a template-switch adaptor tagged each individual cDNA molecule. TCRdb independently ran MiXCR on the 5' RACE reads; one entry per CDR3 protein. This table holds roughly 900,000 distinct CDR3 sequences, 29% found once. Notes on the study in general: The diversity estimates, figures obtained from one million T cells, were considered underestimates.

This sequence originates from a woman aged 80 or older in good health. The chain carries TRBV27 and TRBJ2-1; 8 bases are a match to TRBD2. Sequences were obtained from blood. In DNA form, the CDR3 reads TGTGCCAGCAGTTCGAGCGGGGGACAGTTCTTC. Residues: CASSSSGGQFF.